This record looks at one T cell receptor beta chain sequence and its context. The target antigen is unknown. These data come from a study of T cell responses to AZD1222 COVID-19 vaccine. About the study: Some second doses came at about 4 weeks and others at about 12 weeks; these were pooled.

Libraries were prepared by immunoSEQ multiplex PCR; TCRdb keeps only in-frame clonotypes and omits some of them. The table lists 100,000 to 150,000 clones, roughly 87% of them singletons, with about 1.5% in the top ten. General study results and limits: With two AZD1222 doses given, Spike-specific TCR breadth and depth both rose. Seropositive AZD1222 recipients at baseline numbered only five or six.

CDR3 length equals 13 residues. The germline V gene has CDR1 LGHDT and CDR2 YNNKEL (reference sequence). V lost 5 bases and J lost 8, with 14 bases in between. The input for sequencing was peripheral blood, taken on day 0 of AZD1222 vaccination. This clonotype was obtained from an adult in good health. The V and J genes are TRBV3-1 (or the pseudogene TRBV3-2) and TRBJ2-3; D call uncertain. The CDR3: CASSSVRSLTQYF. DNA of the CDR3: TGTGCCAGCAGCTCCGTGAGGTCCCTTACGCAGTATTTT.